The TCR beta chain described here comes from a study of shared clonotypes between healthy human individuals (TCRdb year 2020). A note on the overall study: A couple of women and a few men aged 18 to 49 years were included in the cohort. Per donor, three plates each were used for CD4 naive and CD4 memory, two for CD8 naive, and one for CD8 memory. To estimate repertoire size and how much clonotypes are shared between individuals, the study performed deep sequencing of blood TCR repertoires from a few healthy adults. Libraries were prepared and TCR repertoires were sequenced by different laboratories using diverse techniques, in order to increase sequencing depth and limit assay-specific biases. Between about 0.85 and 9.5 billion PBMCs per donor were obtained by leukapheresis. General conclusions and limits of the study: Sampling was restricted to blood, and TCR repertoires in tissues likely differ from the TCR repertoires found in blood. Compared with non-shared clonotypes, the clonotypes found in all four sorted-subset donors had higher generation probabilities. Based on pairwise subsampling, the degree of clonotype sharing among donors was expected to be affected by sequencing depth. Rarefaction of sorted-subset datasets indicated incomplete sequencing despite the large sequencing depth. When a few donors were compared, the shared fraction of clonotypes was about 5% for naive CD4, more than 3% for naive CD8, 2% to 2.5% for memory CD4, and around 0.37% for memory CD8. Because the study included a small number of donors, the genetic and exposure-history diversity represented was limited. Naive subsets generally had larger estimated clonotype richness than memory subsets.

TCR CDR3 regions were amplified from genomic DNA by multiplex PCR using the deep immunoSEQ assay. For each cell subset, the extracted genomic DNA was distributed evenly across all wells of several immunoSEQ 96-well plates, and each plate served as one replicate. For sorted subsets, about 200 ng genomic DNA, equal to 30,000 or so T cell genomes, was loaded into each replicate PCR. Purified libraries were quantified with a Qubit 3.0 fluorometer, sized on a Bioanalyzer 2100, and re-quantified with the KAPA Library Quantification kit. A separate single-read 150-cycle Illumina NextSeq 550 flow cell was used to sequence each immunoSEQ 96-well plate. In the authors' own workflow: Because the immunoSEQ output included only junctional sequences and no quality scores, the filtering could not be the same as the filtering used for full-length reads. To assign V/J genes and CDR3, sequences were annotated against IMGT germline references using PyIR, a Python wrapper for IgBLAST v1.9. Reads were filtered out if the reads had weak V/J assignments (E-value above 1e-6), no CDR3, stop codons, out-of-frame junctions, or ambiguous translated residues. V3J clonotypes were defined as sequences sharing an identical inferred V gene, J gene, and CDR3 amino acid sequence. The percentage overlap between two repertoires was calculated by dividing the number of shared unique clonotypes by the size of the smaller repertoire. Three approaches were used to assess repertoire richness: RTK rarefaction, the Chao1 estimator, and Recon v2.1 estimates of unobserved clonotypes. For all TCRbeta clonotypes obtained by the gDNA method from four donors, generation probabilities were computed with OLGA. TCRdb carries this immuneACCESS record with in-frame sequences only. Its versions omit some clonotypes, under half of them owing to an unresolved V gene in the studies checked, with the rest unexplained. The V and J calls and clone size are taken from that table; D and trimming were inferred from the DNA. This sample gives some 2,500,000 clones in total; approximately 93% of them show up just once. Of the sample, roughly 0.36% is held by the ten largest clones.

Donors were healthy HIV-negative adults with no recently reported acute infections or vaccinations. Only Caucasian adults living in Nashville, Tennessee, USA were represented among the donors. CD4+ T cells were enriched by magnetic negative selection; naive cells were then positively selected on CD45RA, and the negative fraction formed the memory subset. After blood collection by leukapheresis, PBMCs were isolated using Ficoll-Histopaque density gradient centrifugation and then cryopreserved in the vapor phase of liquid nitrogen. Analytical flow cytometry was used to check the purity and quantity of each magnetically sorted T cell population. Genomic DNA was isolated from each sorted fraction and quantified by UV absorbance on a Nanodrop 2000c. Its CDR3 holds 12 amino acids, cysteine through phenylalanine. Only the CDR3 part of the read is kept: 36 bases, read in frame from the first base. The junction shows trimming of 8 bases on V and 11 bases on J, plus 18 bases between the germline ends. According to the germline V gene (reference sequence), CDR1 reads MNHNY and CDR2 reads SVGAGI.

About this clone: Its antigen specificity is not known. No base-level quality is on record; no much larger clone is a single base apart.

Material for sequencing was naive CD4+ T cells from PBMCs. Interpreted using the paper, the cell subset or site label stands for: CD45RA+ positively selected. The receptor's source is a man between 18 and 29 years old in good health. Some clones in this sample may be carry-over from other donors' samples. The chain is assembled from TRBV6-6 and TRBJ1-1; perhaps TRBD1 is the D gene, with 6 bases matching. CDR3 loop: CASGPGGSRAFF. In nucleotides, the sequence is TGTGCCAGCGGTCCGGGGGGCTCGAGGGCTTTCTTT.